Here is one T cell receptor beta chain with its context. The record originates from a study of T cells in Graves' hyperthyroidism and ophthalmopathy. No ophthalmopathy progression within 18 months constituted stable Graves' hyperthyroidism. Diagnosis of hyperthyroidism was new in patients aged 18 to 65, and its duration was under 2 months. Uncontrolled infection, other autoimmune disease, pregnancy or lactation barred patients from enrollment. RNA transcripts yielded amplified TCR beta CDR3 regions. The HTBI primer set served for first-round RT-PCR of the TCR CDR3. TCRdb analysed the multiplex PCR reads with MiXCR anew, one entry per CDR3 protein. The sample gives 700,000 to 950,000 distinct CDR3 sequences, roughly 32% of which show up once; approximately 31% is in the top ten. CDR3 length: 16 amino acids. V lost 4 bases to trimming and J lost 3 bases; unmatched junction nucleotides: 10. Germline V gives CDR1 PRHDT, CDR2 FYEKMQ (reference sequence).

This clonotype was sampled from a woman aged 40 to 50 with Graves' hyperthyroidism. Sequencing was done on a sample of blood. V usage is TRBV13 and J usage is TRBJ1-1; TRBD1 agrees at 8 bases. CDR3 region: CASSSPGTGSDTEAFF. In DNA form, the CDR3 reads TGTGCCAGCAGCTCGCCCGGGACAGGTTCGGACACTGAAGCTTTCTTT.